The 30 T cell receptor beta chains reported below all come from one sample, sequenced in a study of T cell responses to AZD1222 COVID-19 vaccine. Sequenced by immunoSEQ multiplex PCR; TCRdb stores in-frame clones only, minus some. The table has roughly 78,000 clones, roughly four fifths seen once. Sequencing used peripheral blood, obtained on day 0 of AZD1222 vaccination. These TCRs come from an adult in good health.

Here the CDR3 reads CASSLSFSGTVNEKLFF. CDR3 DNA sequence: TGTGCCAGCAGCCTATCCTTCTCCGGGACAGTAAATGAAAAACTGTTTTTT. The chain recombines TRBV11-2 with TRBJ1-4, with 7 bases that match TRBD1. The CDR3 runs 17 residues. J was trimmed by 5 bases and V by 5 bases; bases with no gene match: 14. The V gene's germline CDR1 is SGHAT and CDR2 FQNNGV.

The rearrangement links TRBV18 to TRBJ2-1; 9 bases map to TRBD1. Germline lookup yields CDR1 KGHSH and CDR2 LQKENI. The CDR3 covers 15 residues. V lost 2 bases to trimming and J lost 2 bases; unmatched junction nucleotides: 1. The CDR3 spells CASSPGTGTYNEQFF. The CDR3 DNA sequence: TGTGCCAGCTCACCAGGGACAGGGACCTACAATGAGCAGTTCTTC.

A note on this clone: Sequence at one end of the junction differs from germline and may be a read error. The V and J genes are TRBV6-5 and TRBJ1-4; D not resolved. Germline loops: CDR1 MNHEY, CDR2 SVGAGI. The CDR3 spans 11 residues. The CDR3 reads CASSYNGKLFF. The CDR3 nucleotides are TGTGCCAGCAGTTACAATGGAAAACTGTTTTTT.

This chain joins TRBV6-5 and TRBJ1-1, with D maybe TRBD1 (6 bases). The CDR3 covers 13 residues. Trimming shortened V by 6 bases and J by 1 base, and 9 bases separated the two germline ends. Per the germline V gene, CDR1 is MNHEY and CDR2 is SVGAGI. CDR3 loop: CASSPGENTEAFF. In nucleotides, the CDR3 is TGTGCCAGCAGCCCAGGGGAGAACACTGAAGCTTTCTTT.

The chain links TRBV11-2 to TRBJ1-2; D not resolved. Germline assignment: CDR1 SGHAT and CDR2 FQNNGV. Trimming pared 5 bases from V and 5 bases from J, leaving 12 bases between. This CDR3 comprises 13 residues. The CDR3 nucleotides read TGTGCCAGCAGCCGTGACGGGTATTATGGCTACACCTTC. Amino acids: CASSRDGYYGYTF.

The chain couples TRBV9 to TRBJ1-2; maybe TRBD1 (5 bases). The CDR3 extends over 17 amino acids. V lost 0 bases, J lost 4 bases, and 19 bases lay in between. CDR1 is SGDLS and CDR2 is YYNGEE in the germline V gene. The CDR3 bases are TGTGCCAGCAGCGTAGGAGGGACTTCCTTTGGAGGCTATGGCTACACCTTC. Its protein product is CASSVGGTSFGGYGYTF.

The chain uses TRBV6-5 and TRBJ1-1, with 11 nucleotides matching TRBD1. V shed 3 bases, J shed 5 bases, and the junction held 2 bases outside the gene matches. The CDR3 consists of 14 residues. Germline V gene lookup returns CDR1 MNHEY and CDR2 SVGAGI. The CDR3 loop is CASSYGQGATEAFF. The CDR3 region has the DNA TGTGCCAGCAGTTATGGACAGGGGGCAACTGAAGCTTTCTTT.

The V and J genes are TRBV18 and TRBJ2-3; 7 bases match TRBD1. With V trimmed by 6 bases and J by 4 bases, 13 bases remained unmatched. Germline-derived CDR1 and CDR2 are KGHSH and LQKENI. The CDR3 covers 16 residues. CDR3 nucleotides: TGTGCCAGCTCGGCGTTGGGACAGCCGACGGCAGATACGCAGTATTTT. Amino acid sequence: CASSALGQPTADTQYF.

This chain uses TRBV18 with TRBJ1-6; 11 positions agree with TRBD1. This CDR3 is built from 17 residues. Trimming at V came to 3 bases and at J to 8 bases, leaving 9 bases not matched to a gene. The V gene's germline CDR1 is KGHSH and CDR2 LQKENI. The CDR3 DNA reads as TGTGCCAGCTCACCCCAGGCTCGGACAGGGGGCGATTCACCCCTCCACTTT. It is translated as CASSPQARTGGDSPLHF.

The chain carries TRBV23-1 and TRBJ2-7; D is possibly TRBD1 or TRBD2 (5 bases each). TRBV23-1 is recorded as an ORF, its role being uncertain. Trimming stripped 4 bases from V and 0 bases from J, with 13 bases between. CDR3 size: 15 residues. Here the CDR3 DNA reads TGCGCCAGCAGTCGGGGACCGCCGAGCTCCTACGAGCAGTACTTC. Its protein product is CASSRGPPSSYEQYF.

DNA for the CDR3: TGCAGCGTCTCGGGGAACACAGATACGCAGTATTTT. Translation: CSVSGNTDTQYF. The gene calls are TRBV29-1 and TRBJ2-3, with D tentatively TRBD2 (5 bases). The V end was cut by 6 bases, the J end by 2 bases, with 9 bases between. The CDR3 runs 12 residues. The V gene's germline CDR1 is SQVTM and CDR2 ANQGSEA.

The V and J genes are TRBV6-5 and TRBJ2-7, with D perhaps matching TRBD2 (6 bases). The V end lost 6 bases, the J end lost 1 base, and 16 bases lay between the germline ends. Germline CDR1 and CDR2: MNHEY and SVGAGI. The length of the CDR3 is 15 residues. As DNA, the CDR3 is TGTGCCAGCAGCCCAGGAGGGCCCGTGTCCTACGAGCAGTACTTC. Encoded protein: CASSPGGPVSYEQYF.

V is TRBV18 and J is TRBJ1-3; D unclear. The ends were cut back, 3 bases at V and 3 bases at J, with 15 bases in the middle. The germline CDR1 and CDR2 sequences are KGHSH and LQKENI. This CDR3 spans 16 amino acids. CDR3 sequence: CASSPTTDIIGNTIYF. The CDR3 region has the DNA TGTGCCAGCTCACCTACTACAGACATAATTGGAAACACCATATATTTT.

V and J are TRBV5-5 and TRBJ1-5; the D is unclear. Germline CDR1 SGHKS, CDR2 YYEKEE (reference sequence). CDR3 length: 15 amino acids. Trimming pared 1 base from V and 1 base from J, leaving 9 bases between. The CDR3 sequence is CASSLHPGSNQPQHF. CDR3 nucleotides: TGTGCCAGCAGCTTGCACCCGGGGAGCAATCAGCCCCAGCATTTT.

V and J are TRBV5-5 and TRBJ2-5, with TRBD2 matching over 15 bases. The V and J ends lost 4 bases and 1 base, in that order; junction bases with no gene match: 14. Germline V CDR1 and CDR2: SGHKS, YYEKEE (reference sequence). The CDR3 length is 20 residues. The CDR3 nucleotides are TGTGCCAGCAGCCTAACCGGCGGGACTAGCGGGGGGCCCGTCCAAGAGACCCAGTACTTC. Protein product: CASSLTGGTSGGPVQETQYF.

The genes are TRBV18 and TRBJ1-6; the match to TRBD1 covers 9 bases. V trimming: 4 bases; J trimming: 5 bases; junction bases outside the gene matches: 0. Germline V gene lookup returns CDR1 KGHSH and CDR2 LQKENI. The CDR3 extends over 14 amino acids. DNA for the CDR3: TGTGCCAGCTCACGGACAGGGGATAATTCACCCCTCCACTTT. Translated, it gives CASSRTGDNSPLHF.

The rearrangement uses TRBV4-3 and TRBJ2-7; 11 positions match TRBD2. CDR3 length equals 15 residues. Trimming took 5 bases from V and 1 from J; bases not matched to a gene: 4. CDR1 LGHNA and CDR2 YSLEER come from the germline V gene. The CDR3 protein is CASSTGTSGSYEQYF. The CDR3 nucleotides are TGCGCCAGCAGCACCGGGACTAGCGGATCCTACGAGCAGTACTTC.

V gene TRBV7-8 combines with J gene TRBJ2-7, with unresolved D. Germline CDR1 and CDR2: SGHVS and FQNEAQ. The germline V and J ends were trimmed by 5 bases and 0 bases, with 5 bases remaining between them. The CDR3 covers 12 residues. The CDR3 reads CASSPSSYEQYF. CDR3 in DNA: TGTGCCAGCAGCCCGAGCTCCTACGAGCAGTACTTC.

The chain uses TRBV3-1 (or the pseudogene TRBV3-2) and TRBJ2-7; tentatively, D is TRBD2 (5 bases). The length of the CDR3 is 13 residues. With 8 bases removed from V and 3 bases from J, the gap between germline ends came to 14 bases. Germline V gene sequence: CDR1 LGHDT, CDR2 YNNKEL (reference sequence). This chain's CDR3 is CASLRRVRYEQYF. The CDR3 DNA is TGTGCCAGCCTCAGGCGGGTTCGCTACGAGCAGTACTTC.

This clone turned up a few times. The chain employs TRBV13 and TRBJ2-3, with 7 bases fitting TRBD2. Germline V gene data show CDR1 as PRHDT and CDR2 as FYEKMQ (reference sequence). V shed 1 base and J 5 bases; nucleotides not matched to a gene: 27. The CDR3 has 22 residues. CDR3 sequence: CASSLARVPLFWGEGQGDTQYF. CDR3 nucleotides: TGTGCCAGCAGCTTAGCCCGAGTCCCCCTCTTCTGGGGGGAGGGCCAGGGAGATACGCAGTATTTT.

The rearrangement links TRBV27 to TRBJ1-2, with 9 bases lining up with TRBD1. The CDR3 totals 17 residues. Looked up from germline, CDR1 is MNHEY and CDR2 is SMNVEV (reference sequence). The junction had 7 bases not matched to a gene; V was cut back by 0 bases and J by 2 bases. The CDR3 nucleotides are TGTGCCAGCAGTTTATCACAGGGGGCTATATTAAACTATGGCTACACCTTC. Amino acid sequence: CASSLSQGAILNYGYTF.

The J gene is TRBJ2-1, the V gene TRBV7-2, with D tentatively TRBD1 or TRBD2 (6 bases each). V shed 2 bases and J shed 1 base, with 9 bases lying between them. Germline CDR1 is SGHTA and CDR2 is FQGNSA. The CDR3 length is 15 residues. The DNA for the CDR3 is TGTGCCAGCAGCTTACGGGGGCAGTCCTACAATGAGCAGTTCTTC. Amino acid sequence: CASSLRGQSYNEQFF.

This chain uses TRBV7-9 with TRBJ2-5; 8 nucleotides line up with TRBD2. This CDR3 has 17 residues. Unmatched junction bases numbered 18, after V lost 5 bases and J lost 7 bases. The germline CDR1 and CDR2 sequences are SEHNR and FQNEAQ (reference sequence). CDR3 amino acids: CASSPQAGVLRGGTQYF. CDR3 nucleotide sequence: TGTGCCAGCAGCCCACAAGCGGGAGTCCTGAGGGGGGGGACCCAGTACTTC.

The rearrangement uses TRBV2 and TRBJ1-1, with no clear D. The CDR3 contains 14 residues. The germline CDR1 and CDR2 sequences are SNHLY and FYNNEI. Trimming stripped 8 bases from V and 0 bases from J, with 13 bases between. The CDR3 sequence: CASRPKGLNTEAFF. The CDR3 nucleotides are TGTGCCAGCCGTCCTAAGGGCCTGAACACTGAAGCTTTCTTT.

The chain combines TRBV4-1 with TRBJ2-1; tentatively, D is TRBD1 or TRBD2 (7 bases each). This CDR3 is 13 amino acids long. Trimming cost V 10 bases and J 3 bases, with 13 bases left between them. The germline CDR1 and CDR2 sequences are MGHRA and YSYEKL. The CDR3 loop reads CAIRGGVYNEQFF. The CDR3, as DNA: TGCGCCATCAGGGGGGGGGTCTACAATGAGCAGTTCTTC.

The V call is TRBV12-3 or TRBV12-4, the J call TRBJ1-1; D gene unclear. Between the trimmed V and J ends, which lost 6 bases and 9 bases, there was a span of 14 bases. The CDR3 length is 12 residues. The CDR3 coding sequence is TGTGCCAGCAGAGACTCCGGGTACAAAGCTTTCTTT. It translates to CASRDSGYKAFF.

The chain couples TRBV7-8 to TRBJ2-7, with D unresolved. The V and J ends lost 2 bases and 3 bases respectively, with 14 bases between them. The CDR3 runs 15 residues. The germline CDR1 and CDR2 sequences are SGHVS and FQNEAQ. This CDR3 reads CASSLLSLGSYEQYF. CDR3 in DNA: TGTGCCAGCAGCTTACTGAGCCTCGGAAGCTACGAGCAGTACTTC.

The chain joins TRBV7-2 to TRBJ2-1; 7 bases are shared with TRBD2. The junction had 12 bases not matched to a gene; V was cut back by 6 bases and J by 13 bases. Germline V gives CDR1 SGHTA, CDR2 FQGNSA. This CDR3 has 13 amino acids. This CDR3 is CASSPLVAGEQFF. The CDR3 region has the DNA TGTGCCAGCAGTCCGTTGGTTGCGGGAGAACAGTTCTTC. The full variable domain, completed using reference TRBV7-2 and TRBJ2-1, is GAGVSQSPSNKVTEKGKDVELRCDPISGHTALYWYRQSLGQGLEFLIYFQGNSAPDKSGLPSDRFSAERTGGSVSTLTIQRTQQEDSAVYLCASSPLVAGEQFFGPGTRLTVL.

This clone was picked up one time. The rearrangement uses TRBV6-1 and TRBJ2-7; D perhaps matches TRBD2 (6 bases). Trimming cost V 4 bases and J 0 bases, with 16 bases left between them. The CDR3 sequence is 16 residues long. Germline CDR1 reads MNHNS; CDR2 reads SASEGT. CDR3 amino acids: CASSGSTSPYSYEQYF. The CDR3 nucleotides are TGTGCCAGCAGTGGAAGTACTAGCCCGTACTCCTACGAGCAGTACTTC.

This clone was found once. J is TRBJ2-1 and V is TRBV19; maybe TRBD1 (6 bases). Germline V gene lookup returns CDR1 LNHDA and CDR2 SQIVND (reference sequence). The CDR3 covers 13 residues. The V gene lost 3 bases and the J gene lost 8 bases, with 11 bases spanning the gap. In nucleotides, the CDR3 is TGTGCCAGTAGTATGGGGGCGGGTGATGAGCAGTTCTTC. The encoded protein is CASSMGAGDEQFF.